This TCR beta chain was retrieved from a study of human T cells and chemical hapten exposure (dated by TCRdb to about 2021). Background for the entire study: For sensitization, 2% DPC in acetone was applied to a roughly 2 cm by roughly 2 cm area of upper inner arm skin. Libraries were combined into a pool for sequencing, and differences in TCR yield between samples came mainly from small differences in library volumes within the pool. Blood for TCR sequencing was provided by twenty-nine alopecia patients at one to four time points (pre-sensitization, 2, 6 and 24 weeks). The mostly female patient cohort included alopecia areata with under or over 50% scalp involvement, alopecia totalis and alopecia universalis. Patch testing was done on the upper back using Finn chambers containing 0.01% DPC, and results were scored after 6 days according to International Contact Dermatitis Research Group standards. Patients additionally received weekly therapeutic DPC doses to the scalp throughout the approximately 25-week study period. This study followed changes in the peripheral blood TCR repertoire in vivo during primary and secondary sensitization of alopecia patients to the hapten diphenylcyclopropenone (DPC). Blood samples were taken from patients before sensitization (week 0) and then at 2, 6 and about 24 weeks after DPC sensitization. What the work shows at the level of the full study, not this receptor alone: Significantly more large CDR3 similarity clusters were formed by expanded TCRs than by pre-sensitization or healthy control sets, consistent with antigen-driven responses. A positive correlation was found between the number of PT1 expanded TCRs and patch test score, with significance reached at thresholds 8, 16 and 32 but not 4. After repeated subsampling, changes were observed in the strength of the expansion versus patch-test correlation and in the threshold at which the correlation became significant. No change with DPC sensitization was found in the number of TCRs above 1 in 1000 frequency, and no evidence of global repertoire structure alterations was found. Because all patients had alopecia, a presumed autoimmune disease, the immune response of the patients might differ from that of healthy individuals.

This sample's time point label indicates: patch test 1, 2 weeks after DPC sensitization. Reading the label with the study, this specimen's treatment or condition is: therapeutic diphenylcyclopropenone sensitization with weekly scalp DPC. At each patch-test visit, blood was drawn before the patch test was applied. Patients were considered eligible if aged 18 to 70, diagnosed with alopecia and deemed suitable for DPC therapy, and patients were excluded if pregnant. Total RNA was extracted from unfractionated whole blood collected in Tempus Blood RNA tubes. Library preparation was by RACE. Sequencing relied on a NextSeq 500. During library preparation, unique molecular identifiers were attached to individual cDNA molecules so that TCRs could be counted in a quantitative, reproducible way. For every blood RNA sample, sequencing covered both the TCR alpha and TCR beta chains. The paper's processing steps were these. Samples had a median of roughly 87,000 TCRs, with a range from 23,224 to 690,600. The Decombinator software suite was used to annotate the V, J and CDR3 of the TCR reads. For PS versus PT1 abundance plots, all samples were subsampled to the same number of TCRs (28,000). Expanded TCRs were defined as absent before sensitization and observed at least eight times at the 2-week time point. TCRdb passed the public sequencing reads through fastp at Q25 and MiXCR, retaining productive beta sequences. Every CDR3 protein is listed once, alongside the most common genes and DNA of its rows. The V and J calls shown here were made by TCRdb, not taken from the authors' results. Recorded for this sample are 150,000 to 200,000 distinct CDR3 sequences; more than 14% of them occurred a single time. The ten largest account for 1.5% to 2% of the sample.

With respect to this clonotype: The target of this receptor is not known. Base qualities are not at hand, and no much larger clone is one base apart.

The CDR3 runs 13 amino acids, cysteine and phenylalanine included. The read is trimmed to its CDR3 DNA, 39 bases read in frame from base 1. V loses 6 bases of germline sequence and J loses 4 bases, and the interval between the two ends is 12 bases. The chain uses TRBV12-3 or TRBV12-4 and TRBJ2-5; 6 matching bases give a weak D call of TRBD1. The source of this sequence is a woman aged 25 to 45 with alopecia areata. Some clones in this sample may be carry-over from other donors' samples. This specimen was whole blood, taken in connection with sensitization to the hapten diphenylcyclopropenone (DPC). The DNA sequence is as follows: TGTGCCAGCAGACCAACAGGGAGAGAGACCCAGTACTTC. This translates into CASRPTGRETQYF.